This T cell receptor beta chain is drawn from a study of T-cell reconstitution after alpha-beta-depleted transplantation in children. Library preparation (for TCRbeta) was performed with unique molecular identifiers. From the PCR reads, TCRdb called clonotypes with MiXCR, one entry per CDR3 protein. This table has a few hundred thousand distinct CDR3 sequences, around 10% appearing once. The CDR3 has 15 amino acids. The ends were cut back, 3 bases at V and 0 bases at J, with 9 bases in the middle. This clonotype has more than one count but fewer than ten. Sequenced here: PBMCs from the stem cell graft donor, sampled from the stem cell graft. The TCR was taken from a human donor who donated a stem cell graft to a child with acute lymphoblastic leukemia. V and J are TRBV12-3 or TRBV12-4 and TRBJ2-1; D not certain. Here the CDR3 DNA reads TGTGCCAGCAGTTTCCTCGGTAGCTCCTACAATGAGCAGTTCTTC. This sequence encodes CASSFLGSSYNEQFF.